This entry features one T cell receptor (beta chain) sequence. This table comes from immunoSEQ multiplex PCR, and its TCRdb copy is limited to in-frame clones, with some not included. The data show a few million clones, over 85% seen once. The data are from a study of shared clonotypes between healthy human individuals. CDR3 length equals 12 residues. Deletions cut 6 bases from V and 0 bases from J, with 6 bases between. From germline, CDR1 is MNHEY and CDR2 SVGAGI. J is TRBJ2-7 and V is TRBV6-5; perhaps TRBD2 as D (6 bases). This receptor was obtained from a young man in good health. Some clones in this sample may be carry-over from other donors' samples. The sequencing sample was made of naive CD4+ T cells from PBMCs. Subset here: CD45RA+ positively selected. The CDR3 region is CASRRDSYEQYF. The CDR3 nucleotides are TGTGCCAGCAGGCGGGACTCCTACGAGCAGTACTTC.